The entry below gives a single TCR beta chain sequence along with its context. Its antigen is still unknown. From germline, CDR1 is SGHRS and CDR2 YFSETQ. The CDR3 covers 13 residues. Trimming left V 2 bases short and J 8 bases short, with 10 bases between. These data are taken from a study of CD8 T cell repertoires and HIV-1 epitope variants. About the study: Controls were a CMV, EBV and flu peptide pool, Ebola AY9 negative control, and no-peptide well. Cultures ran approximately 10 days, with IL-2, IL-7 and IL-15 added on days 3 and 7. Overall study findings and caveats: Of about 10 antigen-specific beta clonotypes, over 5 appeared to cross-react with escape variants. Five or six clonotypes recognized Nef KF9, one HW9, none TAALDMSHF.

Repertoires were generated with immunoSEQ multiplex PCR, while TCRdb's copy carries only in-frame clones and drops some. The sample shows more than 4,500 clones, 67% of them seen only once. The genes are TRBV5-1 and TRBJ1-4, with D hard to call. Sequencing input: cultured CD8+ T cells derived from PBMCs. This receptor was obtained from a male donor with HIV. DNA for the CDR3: TGCGCCAGCAGCTTAGAACATCGCGAAAAACTGTTTTTT. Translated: CASSLEHREKLFF.